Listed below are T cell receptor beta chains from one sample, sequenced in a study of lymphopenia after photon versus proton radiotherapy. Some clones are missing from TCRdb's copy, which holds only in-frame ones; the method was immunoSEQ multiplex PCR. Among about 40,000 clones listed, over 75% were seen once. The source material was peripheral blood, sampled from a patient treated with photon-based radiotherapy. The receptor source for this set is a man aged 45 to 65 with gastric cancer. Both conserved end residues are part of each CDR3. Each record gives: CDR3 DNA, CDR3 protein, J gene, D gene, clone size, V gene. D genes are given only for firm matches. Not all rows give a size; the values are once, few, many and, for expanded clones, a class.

cdr3_nt: TGCGCCAGCAGCCGAGGGGACAGGATTAATCAGCCCCAGCATTTT; cdr3_aa: CASSRGDRINQPQHF; j_call: TRBJ1-5; d_call: TRBD1; clone_size: -; v_call: TRBV4-1
cdr3_nt: TGCGCCAGCAGCCTCGGAGACAAGCAAGAGACCCAGTACTTC; cdr3_aa: CASSLGDKQETQYF; j_call: TRBJ2-5; d_call: -; clone_size: -; v_call: TRBV5-1
cdr3_nt: TGTGCCAGCAGTGAATCTAGGGTTCAGCAGTTCTTC; cdr3_aa: CASSESRVQQFF; j_call: TRBJ2-1; d_call: -; clone_size: -; v_call: TRBV6-1
cdr3_nt: TGCGCCAGCAGTGAAGGGCAGGGGGCTCCGCGGACTGAAGCTTTCTTT; cdr3_aa: CASSEGQGAPRTEAFF; j_call: TRBJ1-1; d_call: TRBD1; clone_size: -; v_call: TRBV10-1
cdr3_nt: TGCGCCAGCAGCTTGGGAGGTCCGGGGAGCAATGAGCAGTTCTTC; cdr3_aa: CASSLGGPGSNEQFF; j_call: TRBJ2-1; d_call: -; clone_size: -; v_call: TRBV5-1
cdr3_nt: TGTGCCAGCAGTTGGACGTCTTCCTCCTCCTACGAGCAGTACTTC; cdr3_aa: CASSWTSSSSYEQYF; j_call: TRBJ2-7; d_call: -; clone_size: -; v_call: TRBV27
cdr3_nt: TGCGCCAGCAGCTTAGGACAGTCAACCGGGGAGCTGTTTTTT; cdr3_aa: CASSLGQSTGELFF; j_call: TRBJ2-2; d_call: -; clone_size: -; v_call: TRBV5-1
cdr3_nt: TGTGCCAGCAGTGACTACGAGCAGTACTTC; cdr3_aa: CASSDYEQYF; j_call: TRBJ2-7; d_call: -; clone_size: once; v_call: TRBV6-4
cdr3_nt: TGTGCCAGCAGGGCCAGGGTGAGCGGCGAGCAGTACTTC; cdr3_aa: CASRARVSGEQYF; j_call: TRBJ2-7; d_call: -; clone_size: -; v_call: TRBV7-9
cdr3_nt: TGTGCCAGTAGTATGGGACAGGGGGCGGGGAATGAGCAGTTCTTC; cdr3_aa: CASSMGQGAGNEQFF; j_call: TRBJ2-1; d_call: TRBD1; clone_size: -; v_call: TRBV19
cdr3_nt: TGTGCCAGCAGCAAAGAGACGGGGCGAGCTGGGGCCAACGTCCTGACTTTC; cdr3_aa: CASSKETGRAGANVLTF; j_call: TRBJ2-6; d_call: -; clone_size: once; v_call: TRBV27
cdr3_nt: TGCGCCAGCAGCTTGCTGTCTAGCGGGAAGGCTAGCACAGATACGCAGTATTTT; cdr3_aa: CASSLLSSGKASTDTQYF; j_call: TRBJ2-3; d_call: TRBD2; clone_size: -; v_call: TRBV5-1
cdr3_nt: TGCGCCAGCAGCCACACAACGGGCAGGCAAAGCGACGAGCAGTACTTC; cdr3_aa: CASSHTTGRQSDEQYF; j_call: TRBJ2-7; d_call: -; clone_size: -; v_call: TRBV5-1
cdr3_nt: TGTGCCTGGAGCCTTGACAGTACCTCTGGAAACACCATATATTTT; cdr3_aa: CAWSLDSTSGNTIYF; j_call: TRBJ1-3; d_call: -; clone_size: -; v_call: TRBV30
cdr3_nt: TGTGCCAGCAGCCTTAGCGGGGCGGAAGATACGCAGTATTTT; cdr3_aa: CASSLSGAEDTQYF; j_call: TRBJ2-3; d_call: TRBD2; clone_size: -; v_call: TRBV7-6
cdr3_nt: TGTGCCAGCAGCGATACTAGCGGGAGGGCCTCCTACAATGAGCAGTTCTTC; cdr3_aa: CASSDTSGRASYNEQFF; j_call: TRBJ2-1; d_call: TRBD2; clone_size: -; v_call: TRBV7-9
cdr3_nt: TGTGCCAGCAGCTCGACAGGGATCGCAGGGGATACGCAGTATTTT; cdr3_aa: CASSSTGIAGDTQYF; j_call: TRBJ2-3; d_call: TRBD1; clone_size: -; v_call: TRBV7-9
cdr3_nt: TGTGCCAGCTCACCCGGACAGTCCCCCTACGAGCAGTACTTC; cdr3_aa: CASSPGQSPYEQYF; j_call: TRBJ2-7; d_call: -; clone_size: -; v_call: TRBV18
cdr3_nt: TGTGCCAGCAGTTACGACAGCTCCTACGAGCAGTACTTC; cdr3_aa: CASSYDSSYEQYF; j_call: TRBJ2-7; d_call: -; clone_size: -; v_call: TRBV6-5
cdr3_nt: TGTGCCAGCTCACCAAATGAGGCGACGCAGGGACAATATGAAAAACTGTTTTTT; cdr3_aa: CASSPNEATQGQYEKLFF; j_call: TRBJ1-4; d_call: -; clone_size: -; v_call: TRBV18
cdr3_nt: TGTGCCAGCAGCTTTCGTCCTAGGGACGGGAGCTCTGGGGCCAACGTCCTGACTTTC; cdr3_aa: CASSFRPRDGSSGANVLTF; j_call: TRBJ2-6; d_call: -; clone_size: -; v_call: TRBV7-9
cdr3_nt: TGTGCCAGCAGCTTAGGGGAGACCCAGTACTTC; cdr3_aa: CASSLGETQYF; j_call: TRBJ2-5; d_call: -; clone_size: -; v_call: TRBV11-2
cdr3_nt: TGTGCCAGCAGGCCCCATCAACCAACCTACAATGAGCAGTTCTTC; cdr3_aa: CASRPHQPTYNEQFF; j_call: TRBJ2-1; d_call: -; clone_size: once; v_call: TRBV6-5
cdr3_nt: TGTGCCAGCAGTGAACATGTTGAATCTTGGAACACTGAAGCTTTCTTT; cdr3_aa: CASSEHVESWNTEAFF; j_call: TRBJ1-1; d_call: -; clone_size: -; v_call: TRBV6-1
cdr3_nt: TGTGCCAGCAGCTTTTTGGGACAGGGTTTCTCCGGCGGGGAGCTGTTTTTT; cdr3_aa: CASSFLGQGFSGGELFF; j_call: TRBJ2-2; d_call: TRBD1; clone_size: -; v_call: TRBV11-2
cdr3_nt: TGTGCCAGCAGCGTAGGGGGAGGGGAGACCCAGTACTTC; cdr3_aa: CASSVGGGETQYF; j_call: TRBJ2-5; d_call: TRBD2; clone_size: -; v_call: TRBV9
cdr3_nt: TGCGCCAGCAGCTTGACGGGACAGGACCCAATTGAGCAGTACTTC; cdr3_aa: CASSLTGQDPIEQYF; j_call: TRBJ2-7; d_call: TRBD1; clone_size: -; v_call: TRBV5-1
cdr3_nt: TGCGCCAGCAGTCAATCGGACAGGGAACGATTCACCTACGAGCAGTACTTC; cdr3_aa: CASSQSDRERFTYEQYF; j_call: TRBJ2-7; d_call: TRBD1; clone_size: -; v_call: TRBV23-1
cdr3_nt: TGTGCCAGCAGCCTAGGGACAGTTGAAGCTTTCTTT; cdr3_aa: CASSLGTVEAFF; j_call: TRBJ1-1; d_call: TRBD1; clone_size: -; v_call: TRBV7-9
cdr3_nt: TGTGCCAGCAGCTTTGGGCTTAACTATGGCTACACCTTC; cdr3_aa: CASSFGLNYGYTF; j_call: TRBJ1-2; d_call: -; clone_size: -; v_call: TRBV11-1
cdr3_nt: TGTGCCAGCTCTCCAAGCTCAAATCAGCCCCAGCATTTT; cdr3_aa: CASSPSSNQPQHF; j_call: TRBJ1-5; d_call: -; clone_size: -; v_call: TRBV18
cdr3_nt: TGCGCCAGCGCGGGAGGGGCCGGGGAGACCCAGTACTTC; cdr3_aa: CASAGGAGETQYF; j_call: TRBJ2-5; d_call: TRBD2; clone_size: once; v_call: TRBV5-1
cdr3_nt: TGTGCCAGCAGCTCCAGGAAGAGTGACAATGAGCAGTTCTTC; cdr3_aa: CASSSRKSDNEQFF; j_call: TRBJ2-1; d_call: -; clone_size: -; v_call: TRBV7-2
cdr3_nt: TGTGCCAGCAGCTTAGAGGGAGGGTCTAGGGCTGCCTACAATGAGCAGTTCTTC; cdr3_aa: CASSLEGGSRAAYNEQFF; j_call: TRBJ2-1; d_call: TRBD2; clone_size: -; v_call: TRBV7-6
cdr3_nt: TGTGCCAGCAGCACTGGACAGGCCAATCAGCCCCAGCATTTT; cdr3_aa: CASSTGQANQPQHF; j_call: TRBJ1-5; d_call: TRBD1; clone_size: few; v_call: TRBV7-2
cdr3_nt: TGTGCCATCAGTGATCCGACCCTATCGAACACCGGGGAGCTGTTTTTT; cdr3_aa: CAISDPTLSNTGELFF; j_call: TRBJ2-2; d_call: -; clone_size: -; v_call: TRBV10-3
cdr3_nt: TGTGCCAGCAGTTCTTGGAGGGCCCCATACGAGCAGTACTTC; cdr3_aa: CASSSWRAPYEQYF; j_call: TRBJ2-7; d_call: -; clone_size: -; v_call: TRBV6-5
cdr3_nt: TGTGCCAGCAGTACCCCCGGGACTAGCGCCCACAATGAGCAGTTCTTC; cdr3_aa: CASSTPGTSAHNEQFF; j_call: TRBJ2-1; d_call: TRBD2; clone_size: -; v_call: TRBV28
cdr3_nt: TGTGCCAGCTTGAATAGCGGGAGGGCGACAGATACGCAGTATTTT; cdr3_aa: CASLNSGRATDTQYF; j_call: TRBJ2-3; d_call: TRBD2; clone_size: -; v_call: TRBV25-1
cdr3_nt: TGTGCCAGTGGGACAACACAGGGACGGAATGGCTACACCTTC; cdr3_aa: CASGTTQGRNGYTF; j_call: TRBJ1-2; d_call: -; clone_size: -; v_call: TRBV19
cdr3_nt: TGTGCCAGCACTAGCGGACTAGCGGACACCTCCTACGAGCAGTACTTC; cdr3_aa: CASTSGLADTSYEQYF; j_call: TRBJ2-7; d_call: TRBD2; clone_size: -; v_call: TRBV5-5
cdr3_nt: TGTGCCAGTGGAGGAGGAGGACACACCGGGGAGCTGTTTTTT; cdr3_aa: CASGGGGHTGELFF; j_call: TRBJ2-2; d_call: -; clone_size: -; v_call: TRBV19